The following is a TCR beta chain sequence with its context. The study counted Cohort 3 donors as recovered given two negative PCRs, clearance, or symptom resolution. These data are taken from a study of blood T cell repertoires in COVID-19. Assay: immunoSEQ multiplex PCR; the TCRdb copy retains only in-frame clones and omits some. Here the sample spans about 140,000 clones, more than 75% being singletons. The V end lost 3 bases, the J end lost 7 bases, and 15 bases lay between the germline ends. The CDR3 has 14 amino acids. The germline gives CDR1 MGHRA, CDR2 YSYEKL. Material: PBMCs or T cells enriched from blood (not recorded which). This sequence originates from a man aged 55-75 years who had recovered from COVID-19. The chain couples TRBV4-1 to TRBJ1-2; no clear D. As DNA, the CDR3 is TGCGCCAGCAGCCAGGCGGAGACGACTTTTGGCTACACCTTC. Residues: CASSQAETTFGYTF.